The 5 T cell receptor beta chains reported below all come from one sample, sequenced in a study of early T cells in non-severe SARS-CoV-2 infection. TCRdb ran MiXCR on the 5' RACE reads and lists one entry per CDR3 protein. The data hold fewer than 40,000 distinct CDR3 sequences, with around 4.1% observed a single time. The sequencing sample was made of whole blood. These receptors all stem from an adult who was a healthcare worker with PCR-confirmed SARS-CoV-2 infection or an uninfected control (not recorded which).

A remark on this clonotype: A much larger clone lies one base from this, so it may be a read error. The J gene is TRBJ2-5, the V gene TRBV21-1; TRBD2 is taken as the D call from the table, unchecked against the DNA. TRBV21-1 has pseudogene status. The CDR3 has 13 amino acids. CDR3 coding DNA: TGTGCCAGCAGCTGGAGGGTCCAAGAGACCCAGCACTTC. Protein sequence: CASSWRVQETQHF.

The CDR3 region is CSGRETANTEAFF. The CDR3 DNA reads TGCAGCGGGAGGGAGACAGCGAACACTGAAGCTTTCTTT. The rearrangement links TRBV29-1 to TRBJ1-1, with D perhaps TRBD1 (5 bases). Germline-derived CDR1 and CDR2 are SQVTM and ANQGSEA. The CDR3 has 13 amino acids. V dropped 7 bases and J dropped 1 base, with 13 bases sitting between them.

This clonotype showed up many times. The chain uses TRBV7-2 and TRBJ2-7; no reliable D call. V dropped 1 base and J dropped 5 bases, with 12 bases sitting between them. CDR3 length: 14 amino acids. Germline V lookup: CDR1 SGHTA, CDR2 FQGNSA. The CDR3 DNA is TGTGCCAGCAGCTTAGGAGTGATATCTGACGAGCAGTACTTC. It codes for CASSLGVISDEQYF. The full variable domain, rest sourced from reference TRBV7-2 and TRBJ2-7, is GAGVSQSPSNKVTEKGKDVELRCDPISGHTALYWYRQSLGQGLEFLIYFQGNSAPDKSGLPSDRFSAERTGGSVSTLTIQRTQQEDSAVYLCASSLGVISDEQYFGPGTRLTVT.

This clonotype has a count of ten or more. The CDR3 DNA is TGTGCCAGCAGCCAGGACAGGCATGAGTATTTT. This translates into CASSQDRHEYF. The chain is built from TRBV6-2 or TRBV6-3 and TRBJ2-3; 7 bases align to TRBD1. Germline CDR1 MNHEY, CDR2 SVGEGT. The V and J ends lost 6 bases and 13 bases, in that order; junction bases with no gene match: 7. This CDR3 has 11 residues.

The chain combines TRBV12-3 or TRBV12-4 with TRBJ2-7; possibly TRBD2 for D (6 bases). CDR3 length: 14 residues. Deletions cut 7 bases from V and 2 bases from J, with 15 bases between. The CDR3 coding sequence is TGTGCCAGCACCCTGGAGGGAAAAACCTACGAGCAGTACTTC. This sequence encodes CASTLEGKTYEQYF.